This T cell receptor (beta chain) was profiled in a study of blood T cell repertoires in COVID-19. Study-level background: COVID-19 samples, acute and convalescent, were from the United States, Italy and Spain. Nucleic acid was either cDNA or gDNA, and it came from T cells, B-cell-depleted T cells, or PBMCs.

V was clipped by 7 bases and J by 10 bases; unmatched bases: 8. Germline V lookup: CDR1 KGHDR, CDR2 SFDVKD. The CDR3 spans 12 residues. In the study's own analysis: Using reference gene primer amplification, nucleated cell counts were estimated. Clones were read by immunoSEQ multiplex PCR, and TCRdb kept only the in-frame ones, dropping some. V, J and clone size are those of that table, while D and trimming were read from the DNA. Seen here are about 81,000 clones, nearly 90% observed once, and the top ten hold 6% to 8%. The TCR comes from a man in his sixties or seventies with acute or convalescent COVID-19. Sequenced input: peripheral blood. The rearrangement uses TRBV24-1 and TRBJ1-1; 7 nucleotides line up with TRBD1. The CDR3 is CATRTSGGAAFF. In nucleotides, the CDR3 is TGTGCCACCAGGACGTCAGGGGGAGCAGCTTTCTTT.